These 31 T cell receptor beta chains originate from one sample sequenced in a study of early T cells in non-severe SARS-CoV-2 infection. TCRdb used MiXCR to reprocess the 5' RACE reads, holding one entry per CDR3 protein. The table has 25,000 to 35,000 distinct CDR3 sequences, roughly 5.2% seen once; the top ten hold roughly 3.6%. The sequenced material came from whole blood. The source is an adult who was a healthcare worker with PCR-confirmed SARS-CoV-2 infection or an uninfected control (not recorded which).

This clonotype was found a few times. This chain connects TRBV7-8 to TRBJ1-2; the D is unclear. Trimming took 5 bases from V and 0 from J, leaving 13 bases between them. The CDR3 spans 15 residues. Germline assignment: CDR1 SGHVS and CDR2 FQNEAQ. The CDR3 bases are TGTGCCAGCAGCCTCCGGGCAGACCCTAACTATGGCTACACCTTC. This translates into CASSLRADPNYGYTF.

Points on this clonotype: One end of the junction fails to match germline, which may point to a read error. The rearrangement uses TRBV4-2 and TRBJ2-7; D may be TRBD1 or TRBD2 (5 bases each). The CDR3 has 15 amino acids. The germline V gene encodes CDR1 LGHNA and CDR2 YNFKEQ. CDR3 in amino acids: CASSEEGTDAYEQYF. In nucleotides, the CDR3 is TGTGCCAGCAGCGAAGAAGGGACGGACGCCTACGAGCAGTACTTC.

This clonotype appeared many times. The genes are TRBV7-2 and TRBJ2-7; 12 bases are shared with TRBD2. Germline-derived CDR1 and CDR2 are SGHTA and FQGNSA. The length of the CDR3 is 17 residues. V lost 1 base and J lost 7; bases outside the gene matches: 11. CDR3 in amino acids: CASSLGSPLAGGGEQYF. CDR3 in DNA: TGTGCCAGCAGCTTAGGATCCCCCCTAGCGGGAGGGGGAGAGCAGTACTTC.

There are many counts of this clonotype. This chain uses TRBV3-1 with TRBJ2-1; tentative D call: TRBD1 (5 bases). Germline lookup yields CDR1 LGHDT and CDR2 YNNKEL (reference sequence). The CDR3 is 11 amino acids. The ends were cut back, 6 bases at V and 13 bases at J, with 13 bases in the middle. DNA of the CDR3: TGTGCCAGCAGTAAAAGGGGCCGACAGTTCTTC. This translates into CASSKRGRQFF.

This clonotype has ten or more counts. J is TRBJ2-2 and V is TRBV27; D tentatively fits TRBD1 or TRBD2 (6 bases each). V was clipped by 0 bases and J by 4 bases, with 21 bases between them. CDR3 length equals 19 residues. The V gene's germline CDR1 is MNHEY and CDR2 SMNVEV (reference sequence). The DNA of the CDR3 is TGTGCCAGCAGTTTATCTGCCCAACAGGGACTTCCTTTCACCGGGGAGCTGTTTTTT. Translation: CASSLSAQQGLPFTGELFF.

The chain is built from TRBV20-1 and TRBJ2-3, with D perhaps TRBD2 (5 bases). The CDR3 extends over 16 amino acids. Trimming removed 0 bases at V and 2 bases at J, with 15 bases between. Germline loops: CDR1 DFQATT, CDR2 SNEGSKA (reference sequence). The CDR3 is CSARDERAADTDTQYF. The CDR3 DNA reads TGCAGTGCTAGAGATGAAAGAGCGGCCGACACAGATACGCAGTATTTT.

This clonotype was picked up many times. The rearrangement uses TRBV28 and TRBJ2-7, with 10 bases lining up with TRBD2. This CDR3 comprises 18 residues. Germline loops: CDR1 MDHEN, CDR2 SYDVKM. Germline trimming cut 5 bases from V and 1 base from J; bases unmatched to any gene: 14. The CDR3 protein is CASSPLPTSGARSYEQYF. The CDR3 DNA reads TGTGCCAGCAGTCCGCTCCCTACTAGCGGGGCGAGATCCTACGAGCAGTACTTC.

This clonotype was seen many times. The gene calls are TRBV29-1 and TRBJ2-5; D gene uncertain. The ends were cut back, 2 bases at V and 1 base at J, with 8 bases in the middle. The CDR3 covers 13 residues. Per germline, CDR1 SQVTM and CDR2 ANQGSEA. As DNA, the CDR3 is TGCAGCGTTGAATTGCGGATCCAAGAGACCCAGTACTTC. Its translation is CSVELRIQETQYF.

This clonotype was counted at least ten times. The chain couples TRBV6-2 or TRBV6-3 to TRBJ2-7, with a tentative D call TRBD2 (5 bases). V was shortened by 10 bases and J by 4 bases, with 14 bases between the two germline ends. The CDR3 is 12 amino acids. Germline CDR1 is MNHEY and CDR2 is SVGEGT. The CDR3 DNA reads as TGTGCCACCGGCCAGAGGGATTACGAGCAGTACTTC. Translation gives CATGQRDYEQYF.

The J gene is TRBJ1-1, the V gene TRBV20-1, with 7 bases lining up with TRBD1. The CDR3 has 13 residues. Germline V gene data show CDR1 as DFQATT and CDR2 as SNEGSKA (reference sequence). The V segment lost 0 bases and the J segment 7 bases; nucleotides outside the gene matches: 5. The CDR3 spells CSAREVNRGEAFF. The CDR3 DNA reads as TGCAGTGCTAGAGAGGTCAACAGGGGTGAAGCTTTCTTT.

The rearrangement uses TRBV28 and TRBJ2-7; TRBD2 matches at 9 bases. This CDR3 has 14 amino acids. The junction had 9 bases not matched to a gene; V was cut back by 7 bases and J by 5 bases. Germline values: CDR1 MDHEN, CDR2 SYDVKM. The CDR3 loop is CASTFSGSAHEQYF. The CDR3 DNA reads TGTGCCAGCACGTTTAGCGGGAGTGCCCACGAGCAGTACTTC.

In this sample, this clonotype turned up many times. This chain links TRBV7-6 with TRBJ2-2; TRBD1 agrees at 10 bases. The CDR3 runs 17 residues. V lost 7 bases to trimming and J lost 5 bases; unmatched junction nucleotides: 13. The germline V gene encodes CDR1 SGHVS and CDR2 FNYEAQ. CDR3 residues: CASTSYLGQGRTGELFF. In nucleotides, the CDR3 is TGTGCCAGCACGTCATACCTGGGACAGGGGCGTACCGGGGAGCTGTTTTTT.

This clonotype has ten or more counts. This sequence joins TRBV19 and TRBJ2-2; possible D gene TRBD1, 5 bases. The CDR3 extends over 16 amino acids. The V end lost 4 bases, the J end lost 0 bases, and 12 bases lay between the germline ends. CDR1 is LNHDA, CDR2 SQIVND, per germline (reference sequence). CDR3 in DNA: TGTGCCAGTAGTACCCAGGGCAGGGCGAACACCGGGGAGCTGTTTTTT. Protein: CASSTQGRANTGELFF.

This clonotype showed up just a few times. V is TRBV6-5 and J is TRBJ2-2; weak D call: TRBD2 (5 bases). The germline gives CDR1 MNHEY, CDR2 SVGAGI. The length of the CDR3 is 14 residues. Trimming cost V 7 bases and J 7 bases, with 16 bases left between them. CDR3 coding DNA: TGTGCCAGCACTGACTATCTGAACGGCGGGGAGCTGTTTTTT. The encoded protein is CASTDYLNGGELFF.

This clonotype was observed a few times. The chain couples TRBV7-6 to TRBJ1-2; TRBD1 matches at 10 bases. This CDR3 contains 15 residues. Germline assignment: CDR1 SGHVS and CDR2 FNYEAQ. Trimming removed 5 bases from V and 5 bases from J; junction bases left unmatched: 8. The CDR3 spells CASSPLDRGEYGYTF. Written as DNA, the CDR3 is TGTGCCAGCAGCCCGCTGGACAGGGGGGAATATGGCTACACCTTC.

This clonotype showed up many times. The chain carries TRBV7-9 and TRBJ2-7; 8 nucleotides match TRBD1. There are 14 residues in the CDR3. Losses at the gene ends were 7 bases for V and 2 bases for J; bases not matched to a gene: 7. Germline loops: CDR1 SEHNR, CDR2 FQNEAQ (reference sequence). Here the CDR3 reads CASNPGQAPYEQYF. The CDR3 DNA follows: TGTGCCAGCAATCCGGGACAGGCGCCCTACGAGCAGTACTTC. Looking up the rest from reference TRBV7-9 and TRBJ2-7 gives the full variable domain: DTGVSQNPRHKITKRGQNVTFRCDPISEHNRLYWYRQTLGQGPEFLTYFQNEAQLEKSRLLSDRFSAERPKGSFSTLEIQRTEQGDSAMYLCASNPGQAPYEQYFGPGTRLTVT.

This clonotype has at least ten counts. The V gene is TRBV6-5, the J gene TRBJ1-4, with 10 bases identical to TRBD1. V lost 4 bases to trimming and J lost 8 bases; unmatched junction nucleotides: 7. The germline CDR1 and CDR2 sequences are MNHEY and SVGAGI. The CDR3 is 15 amino acids. The CDR3 DNA reads as TGTGCCAGCAGTTTGACCGGGACAGGGGTGGAAAAACTGTTTTTT. Amino acids: CASSLTGTGVEKLFF.

A few counts support this clonotype. The chain employs TRBV6-2 or TRBV6-3 and TRBJ1-1; 7 bases line up with TRBD1. V lost 5 bases and J lost 6; bases outside the gene matches: 12. The length of the CDR3 is 15 residues. CDR1 is MNHEY and CDR2 is SVGEGT in the germline V gene. CDR3 in amino acids: CASSPQTGRGPEAFF. The DNA for the CDR3 is TGTGCCAGCAGTCCACAGACAGGGAGGGGCCCTGAAGCTTTCTTT.

This clonotype has ten or more counts. This sequence joins TRBV4-1 and TRBJ2-1; 13 bases align to TRBD2. Losses at the gene ends were 1 base for V and 7 bases for J; bases not matched to a gene: 4. This CDR3 is 16 amino acids long. CDR1 is MGHRA and CDR2 is YSYEKL in the germline V gene. The CDR3 sequence is CASSQVWTSGSNEQFF. CDR3 in DNA: TGCGCCAGCAGCCAAGTCTGGACTAGCGGGAGTAATGAGCAGTTCTTC.

There are many counts of this clonotype. The gene calls are TRBV18 and TRBJ1-1; no reliable D call. Germline values: CDR1 KGHSH, CDR2 LQKENI. The ends were cut back, 3 bases at V and 5 bases at J, with 19 bases in the middle. CDR3 length equals 16 residues. The CDR3 spells CASSPTSLSRMTEAFF. The CDR3 nucleotides are TGTGCCAGCTCACCGACGTCCTTAAGTCGGATGACTGAAGCTTTCTTT.

The J gene is TRBJ2-5, the V gene TRBV5-1; 7 bases fit TRBD2. The CDR3 loop spans 16 amino acids. V shed 3 bases and J 5 bases; nucleotides not matched to a gene: 13. Germline lookup yields CDR1 SGHRS and CDR2 YFSETQ. CDR3 sequence (DNA): TGCGCCAGCAGCTGGGGTTTATCGGCGGGAGAGGAGACCCAGTACTTC. Translating gives CASSWGLSAGEETQYF.

This sequence joins TRBV28 and TRBJ1-6; D call uncertain. CDR3 length: 14 amino acids. V was pared by 7 bases and J by 9 bases, with 16 bases between. The germline gives CDR1 MDHEN, CDR2 SYDVKM. CDR3 protein: CASTLDNRASPLHF. The CDR3 nucleotides read TGTGCCAGCACCCTAGATAATCGGGCTTCACCCCTCCACTTT.

The chain joins TRBV19 to TRBJ2-2; TRBD2 is a possible D gene (5 bases). This CDR3 contains 13 residues. The germline CDR1 and CDR2 sequences are LNHDA and SQIVND (reference sequence). The V end lost 7 bases, the J end lost 3 bases, and 9 bases lay between the germline ends. The CDR3: CASNRRDTGELFF. For the CDR3, the DNA is TGTGCCAGTAATAGGCGGGACACCGGGGAGCTGTTTTTT.

This rearrangement joins TRBV2 to TRBJ1-1; no firm D call. CDR1 and CDR2 (germline): SNHLY, FYNNEI. CDR3 length equals 13 residues. V lost 0 bases and J 0 bases, leaving 2 bases between the germline ends. CDR3 amino acids: CASSEALNTEAFF. In DNA form, the CDR3 reads TGTGCCAGCAGTGAAGCTCTGAACACTGAAGCTTTCTTT.

The chain combines TRBV15 with TRBJ2-5, with 7 nucleotides matching TRBD2. CDR1 LNHNV and CDR2 YYDKDF come from the germline V gene (reference sequence). CDR3 size: 17 residues. After removal of 1 base from V and 4 bases from J, the junction contained 12 bases not matched to a gene. In DNA, the CDR3 is TGTGCCACCAGCAGAGTGGGGGAGGCGGGAGTATCAGAGACCCAGTACTTC. Amino acid sequence: CATSRVGEAGVSETQYF.

This clonotype came up many times. CDR3 loop: CASNARQGSRSYEQYF. CDR3 nucleotides: TGTGCCAGCAACGCGAGACAGGGATCAAGGTCCTACGAGCAGTACTTC. J is TRBJ2-7 and V is TRBV2; 7 bases match TRBD1. After removal of 7 bases from V and 1 base from J, the junction contained 13 bases not matched to a gene. The CDR3 is 16 residues long. Per the germline V gene, CDR1 is SNHLY and CDR2 is FYNNEI.

This clonotype was picked up many times. The chain combines TRBV6-2 or TRBV6-3 with TRBJ2-3; 8 nucleotides match TRBD2. Germline CDR1 reads MNHEY; CDR2 reads SVGEGT. V was pared by 8 bases and J by 0 bases, with 10 bases of the junction left unmatched. The CDR3 is 16 residues long. The CDR3 loop is CASSTGTRGSTDTQYF. In DNA form, the CDR3 reads TGTGCCAGCTCCACCGGGACTAGAGGGAGCACAGATACGCAGTATTTT.

This clonotype was counted many times. The chain has TRBV6-2 or TRBV6-3 and TRBJ1-4, with TRBD1 as a possible D gene (5 bases). V dropped 6 bases and J dropped 14 bases, with 13 bases sitting between them. The CDR3 extends over 11 amino acids. The germline CDR1 and CDR2 sequences are MNHEY and SVGEGT. The CDR3 sequence is CASRDSQRLFF. The CDR3, as DNA: TGTGCCAGCAGAGACAGCCAGAGGCTGTTTTTT.

Ten or more counts support this clonotype. V is TRBV11-2 and J is TRBJ2-1; TRBD2 agrees at 10 bases. CDR1 and CDR2 (germline): SGHAT, FQNNGV. V was pared by 8 bases and J by 4 bases, with 14 bases of the junction left unmatched. This CDR3 contains 17 residues. The CDR3 is CASAQVLIAGGYNEQFF. As DNA, the CDR3 is TGTGCCAGCGCCCAGGTTCTCATAGCGGGAGGATACAATGAGCAGTTCTTC. Combining the CDR3 with reference TRBV11-2 and TRBJ2-1 gives the whole variable domain EAGVAQSPRYKIIEKRQSVAFWCNPISGHATLYWYQQILGQGPKLLIQFQNNGVVDDSQLPKDRFSAERLKGVDSTLKIQPAKLEDSAVYLCASAQVLIAGGYNEQFFGPGTRLTVL.

This clonotype was counted many times. The V and J genes are TRBV5-1 and TRBJ2-5; 7 positions agree with TRBD2. Germline CDR1 and CDR2: SGHRS and YFSETQ. The CDR3 contains 15 residues. Trimming removed 2 bases from V and 5 bases from J; junction bases left unmatched: 9. The CDR3: CASSFGRGSTETQYF. As DNA, the CDR3 is TGCGCCAGCAGCTTCGGTCGCGGGAGTACTGAGACCCAGTACTTC. The full variable domain, rest sourced from reference TRBV5-1 and TRBJ2-5, is KAGVTQTPRYLIKTRGQQVTLSCSPISGHRSVSWYQQTPGQGLQFLFEYFSETQRNKGNFPGRFSGRQFSNSRSEMNVSTLELGDSALYLCASSFGRGSTETQYFGPGTRLLVL.

This clonotype was counted only a few times. This rearrangement joins TRBV9 to TRBJ2-7; 7 nucleotides line up with TRBD2. Germline CDR1 is SGDLS and CDR2 is YYNGEE. Germline trimming cut 3 bases from V and 3 bases from J; bases unmatched to any gene: 9. CDR3 length: 15 residues. CDR3 coding DNA: TGTGCCAGCAGCGGACTAGCCGATCCGATCTACGAGCAGTACTTC. Translating it yields CASSGLADPIYEQYF.